What follows describes a single T cell receptor (beta chain). Per the study methods: By means of reference gene primer amplification, nucleated cell counts were estimated. The table came from immunoSEQ multiplex PCR; TCRdb's copy has only in-frame clones and leaves some out. The DNA gave D and trimming, while V, J and clone size come from that table. This table holds more than 10,000 clones, 90% found once. The data were obtained in a study of blood T cell repertoires in COVID-19. The wider study: Collection of acute and convalescent COVID-19 samples took place in the United States, Italy and Spain. T cells, B-cell-depleted T cells, or PBMCs supplied cDNA or gDNA.

The CDR3 consists of 15 residues. CDR1 and CDR2 from the germline V gene are SEHNR and FQNEAQ (reference sequence). The ends lost 5 bases at V and 2 bases at J; junction bases unmatched: 7. This sequence originates from a human donor in a cohort sampled during active COVID-19. The genes are TRBV7-9 and TRBJ2-7; 9 bases are a match to TRBD1. The sequenced sample consisted of peripheral blood. The CDR3 region is CASSQPGTGTYEQYF. The CDR3 DNA is TGTGCCAGCAGCCAGCCCGGGACAGGGACCTACGAGCAGTACTTC.